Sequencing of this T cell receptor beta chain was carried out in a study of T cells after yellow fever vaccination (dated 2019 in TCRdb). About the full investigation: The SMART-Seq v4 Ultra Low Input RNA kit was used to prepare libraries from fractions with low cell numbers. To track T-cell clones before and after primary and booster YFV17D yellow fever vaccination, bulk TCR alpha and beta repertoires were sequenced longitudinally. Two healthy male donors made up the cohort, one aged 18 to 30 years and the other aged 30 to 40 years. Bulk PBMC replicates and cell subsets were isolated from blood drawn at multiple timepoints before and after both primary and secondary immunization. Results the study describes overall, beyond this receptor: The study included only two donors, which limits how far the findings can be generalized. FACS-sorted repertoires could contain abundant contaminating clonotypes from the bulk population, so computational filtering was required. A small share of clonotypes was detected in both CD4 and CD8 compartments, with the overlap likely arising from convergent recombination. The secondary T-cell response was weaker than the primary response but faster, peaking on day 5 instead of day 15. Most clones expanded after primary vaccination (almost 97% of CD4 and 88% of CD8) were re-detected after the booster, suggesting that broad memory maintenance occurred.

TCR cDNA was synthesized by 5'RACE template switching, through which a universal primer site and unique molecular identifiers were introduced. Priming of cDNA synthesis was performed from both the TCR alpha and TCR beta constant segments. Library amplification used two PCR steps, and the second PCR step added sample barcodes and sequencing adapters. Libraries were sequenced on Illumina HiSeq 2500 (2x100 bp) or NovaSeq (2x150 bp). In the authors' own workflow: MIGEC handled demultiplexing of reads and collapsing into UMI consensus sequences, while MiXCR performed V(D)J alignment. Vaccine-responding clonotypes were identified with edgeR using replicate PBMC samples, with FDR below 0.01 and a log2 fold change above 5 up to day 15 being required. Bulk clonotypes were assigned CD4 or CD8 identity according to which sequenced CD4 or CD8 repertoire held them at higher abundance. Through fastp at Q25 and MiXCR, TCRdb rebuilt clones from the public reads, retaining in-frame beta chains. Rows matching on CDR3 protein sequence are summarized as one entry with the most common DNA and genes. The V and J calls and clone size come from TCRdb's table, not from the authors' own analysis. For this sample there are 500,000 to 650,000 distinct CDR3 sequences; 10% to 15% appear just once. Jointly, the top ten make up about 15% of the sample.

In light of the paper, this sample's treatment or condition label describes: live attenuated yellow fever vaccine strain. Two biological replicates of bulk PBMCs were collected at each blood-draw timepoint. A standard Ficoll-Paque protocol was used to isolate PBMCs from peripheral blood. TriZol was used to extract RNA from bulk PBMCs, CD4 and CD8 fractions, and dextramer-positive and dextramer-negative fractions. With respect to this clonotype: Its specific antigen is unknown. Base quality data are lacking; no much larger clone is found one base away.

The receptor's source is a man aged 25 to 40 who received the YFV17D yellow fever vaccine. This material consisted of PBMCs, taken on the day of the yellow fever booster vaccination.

The CDR3 sequence is CASSYSGRMRLFF. In nucleotides, the sequence is TGTGCCAGCAGTTACTCGGGGAGGATGAGACTGTTCTTC. The rearranged segments are TRBV6-5 and TRBJ2-1; the D gene is perhaps TRBD2, from 6 matching bases. Trimming removed 0 bases from V and 15 bases from J, leaving 15 bases between the germline ends. From the cysteine through the phenylalanine, the CDR3 covers 13 amino acids. Just the 39-base CDR3 DNA is kept, in frame starting at base 1. From the germline V gene, CDR1 is MNHEY and CDR2 is SVGAGI.